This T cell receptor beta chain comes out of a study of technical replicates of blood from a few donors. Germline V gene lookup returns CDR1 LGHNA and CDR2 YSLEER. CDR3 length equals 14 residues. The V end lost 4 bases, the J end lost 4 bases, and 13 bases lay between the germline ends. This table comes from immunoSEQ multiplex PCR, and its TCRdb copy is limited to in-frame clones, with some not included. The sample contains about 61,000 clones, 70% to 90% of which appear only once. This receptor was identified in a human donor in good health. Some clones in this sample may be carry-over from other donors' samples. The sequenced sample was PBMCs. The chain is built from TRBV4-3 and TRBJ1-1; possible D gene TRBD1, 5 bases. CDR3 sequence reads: CASSRDLGGTEAFF. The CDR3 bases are TGCGCCAGCAGCCGCGACCTCGGGGGCACTGAAGCTTTCTTT.